Below, 2 T cell receptor beta chains from the same sample are listed, as sequenced in a study of graft-versus-host responses after intestinal transplantation. Their antigen targets remain unknown. Generated by immunoSEQ multiplex PCR, the TCRdb table keeps only in-frame clones and is missing some. In the table there are under 100,000 clones, 94% of which are singletons. Sequences were derived from unstimulated CD4+ T cells sorted from spleen or lymph node cells, sampled before transplant. The origin of the receptors is a human donor who was the organ donor for an intestinal transplant.

This chain uses TRBV9 with TRBJ1-1, with D perhaps matching TRBD1 (5 bases). Trimming cost V 5 bases and J 10 bases, with 18 bases left between them. Germline-derived CDR1 and CDR2 are SGDLS and YYNGEE. The CDR3 totals 13 residues. The CDR3 coding sequence is TGTGCCAGCAGTACGGGGGGGACTGGAGGAGCTTTCTTT. It translates to CASSTGGTGGAFF.

This sequence joins TRBV19 and TRBJ2-7; weak D call: TRBD1 (6 bases). Germline V gives CDR1 LNHDA, CDR2 SQIVND (reference sequence). Between the trimmed V and J ends, which lost 10 bases and 3 bases, there was a span of 16 bases. This CDR3 comprises 13 residues. CDR3 sequence: CATSGAPFYEQYF. The CDR3 bases are TGTGCCACCTCAGGGGCACCCTTCTACGAGCAGTACTTC. The full variable domain, completed using reference TRBV19 and TRBJ2-7, is DGGITQSPKYLFRKEGQNVTLSCEQNLNHDAMYWYRQDPGQGLRLIYYSQIVNDFQKGDIAEGYSVSREKKESFPLTVTSAQKNPTAFYLCATSGAPFYEQYFGPGTRLTVT.